Presented here are 6 T cell receptor beta chains from one specimen sequenced in a study of T cell responses to AZD1222 COVID-19 vaccine. Libraries were prepared by immunoSEQ multiplex PCR; TCRdb keeps only in-frame clonotypes and omits some of them. Of 100,000 to 150,000 clones in the sample, approximately 91% were seen once. The input for sequencing was peripheral blood, taken on day 0 of AZD1222 vaccination. All receptors come from an adult in good health.

This clone was seen just once. The chain employs TRBV6-1 and TRBJ2-1, with TRBD1 as a possible D gene (5 bases). The V and J ends lost 1 base and 5 bases respectively, with 9 bases between them. This CDR3 is built from 14 residues. From germline, CDR1 is MNHNS and CDR2 SASEGT. DNA for the CDR3: TGTGCCAGCAGTGAAGGTTCAGGGAACAATGAGCAGTTCTTC. It yields the protein CASSEGSGNNEQFF.

V and J are TRBV30 and TRBJ1-5; D perhaps matches TRBD1 (5 bases). The CDR3 has 14 residues. V shed 5 bases and J shed 2 bases, with 13 bases lying between them. In germline, CDR1 is GTSNPN, CDR2 SVGIG (reference sequence). CDR3 bases: TGTGCCTGGGCGGGGAAAGGGGGCAATCAGCCCCAGCATTTT. This translates into CAWAGKGGNQPQHF. The whole variable domain, filled in from reference TRBV30 and TRBJ1-5, reads SQTIHQWPATLVQPVGSPLSLECTVEGTSNPNLYWYRQAAGRGLQLLFYSVGIGQISSEVPQNLSASRPQDRQFILSSKKLLLSDSGFYLCAWAGKGGNQPQHFGDGTRLSIL.

The rearrangement joins TRBV28 to TRBJ1-5; 7 positions match TRBD1. Trimming took 6 bases from V and 2 from J; bases not matched to a gene: 7. There are 15 residues in the CDR3. Germline V CDR1 and CDR2: MDHEN, SYDVKM. CDR3 residues: CASSRGQGGNQPQHF. As DNA, the CDR3 is TGTGCCAGCAGCCGTGGCCAGGGGGGCAATCAGCCCCAGCATTTT.

The chain joins TRBV27 to TRBJ2-1; D remains unclear. Per the germline V gene, CDR1 is MNHEY and CDR2 is SMNVEV (reference sequence). The CDR3 totals 13 residues. V lost 7 bases, J lost 8 bases, and 15 bases lay in between. CDR3 amino acids: CASTDPGYHEQFF. CDR3 sequence (DNA): TGTGCCAGCACCGACCCAGGTTACCATGAGCAGTTCTTC.

The chain employs TRBV5-1 and TRBJ1-2; D uncertain. V dropped 3 bases and J dropped 0 bases, with 6 bases sitting between them. Germline loops: CDR1 SGHRS, CDR2 YFSETQ. This CDR3 region has 13 residues. The CDR3 sequence is CASSSPANYGYTF. The CDR3 DNA reads as TGCGCCAGCAGCTCCCCAGCTAACTATGGCTACACCTTC. Full variable domain (missing parts from reference TRBV5-1 and TRBJ1-2): KAGVTQTPRYLIKTRGQQVTLSCSPISGHRSVSWYQQTPGQGLQFLFEYFSETQRNKGNFPGRFSGRQFSNSRSEMNVSTLELGDSALYLCASSSPANYGYTFGSGTRLTVV.

This clone was counted once. The V call is TRBV5-1, the J call TRBJ2-1; 10 bases are shared with TRBD1. V lost 3 bases, J lost 7 bases, and 10 bases stayed unmatched. Germline V CDR1 and CDR2: SGHRS, YFSETQ. The CDR3 is made up of 16 amino acids. The CDR3 coding sequence is TGCGCCAGCAGCTGGCGGACGGGACAGGGGAGGAATGAGCAGTTCTTC. As protein: CASSWRTGQGRNEQFF.